The clone carrying this T cell receptor (beta chain) was seen a handful of times. Its antigen is not known. Trimming at V came to 3 bases and at J to 4 bases, leaving 8 bases not matched to a gene. Germline V lookup: CDR1 SGHTA, CDR2 FQGNSA. The CDR3 contains 16 residues. Via MiXCR, TCRdb re-called the 5' RACE reads, giving one row per CDR3 protein. The table has roughly 280,000 distinct CDR3 sequences, approximately 8% seen once. This entry comes from a study of T-cell memory formation after mild COVID-19. Across the whole study: Across donors, TCR clusters were largely donor specific.

Study conclusions and caveats: Shrinking CD4+ clones were chiefly CM and EM; CD8+ ones were chiefly EMRA. Second-wave clones peaking on day 37 lacked confirmed SARS-CoV-2 specificity. Some responding clones appeared in pre-infection memory, suggesting cross-reactive memory joined.

The specimen was PBMCs or a T cell subset sorted from them (not recorded which). V gene TRBV7-2 combines with J gene TRBJ2-1, with 8 bases fitting TRBD1. This receptor was identified in a man between 18 and 35 years old who had mild COVID-19 (a few samples of this study predate the infection). Cell type and time point are not known. The CDR3 nucleotides are TGTGCCAGCAGCTTTAGAGGCAGGGGGCGTTACAATGAGCAGTTCTTC. It is translated as CASSFRGRGRYNEQFF.